Each of the 27 T cell receptor beta chains below was sequenced from the same sample in a study of shared clonotypes between healthy human individuals. Sequencing was performed with immunoSEQ multiplex PCR; in TCRdb, only in-frame clones are kept and a portion is missing. The sample has approximately 480,000 clones, approximately 79% seen once. The material sequenced was PBMCs. The origin of the receptors is a woman in her forties in good health. Some clones in this sample may be carry-over from other donors' samples.

This clone was detected only once. This chain uses TRBV4-1 with TRBJ2-2; D is unresolved. Germline CDR1 and CDR2: MGHRA and YSYEKL. Trimming took 4 bases from V and 8 from J, leaving 14 bases between them. The CDR3 has 14 amino acids. This CDR3 is CASSLKGAGGELFF. CDR3 sequence (DNA): TGCGCCAGCAGCCTCAAAGGTGCAGGAGGGGAGCTGTTTTTT.

Ten or more counts support this clone. This rearrangement joins TRBV15 to TRBJ2-1; 13 bases are a match to TRBD2. Trimming took 10 bases from V and 1 from J; bases not matched to a gene: 10. Germline V gives CDR1 LNHNV, CDR2 YYDKDF (reference sequence). CDR3 length: 17 residues. In DNA, the CDR3 is TGTGCCATTGATAGGACTAGCGGGAGTAGTTCCTACAATGAGCAGTTCTTC. Protein: CAIDRTSGSSSYNEQFF.

The rearrangement uses TRBV7-2 and TRBJ2-7; possibly TRBD2 for D (5 bases). CDR1 is SGHTA, CDR2 FQGNSA, per germline. Trimming left V 4 bases short and J 4 bases short, with 17 bases between. CDR3 length: 15 residues. The chain's CDR3 is CASSWTGTPGYEQYF. The CDR3 nucleotides are TGTGCCAGCAGCTGGACTGGAACACCAGGATACGAGCAGTACTTC.

The chain uses TRBV27 and TRBJ1-1, with D tentatively TRBD1 (6 bases). V shed 6 bases and J shed 1 base, with 15 bases lying between them. Germline V gene sequence: CDR1 MNHEY, CDR2 SMNVEV (reference sequence). This CDR3 spans 15 amino acids. The CDR3 region is CASRKIGTTNTEAFF. The CDR3 DNA sequence: TGTGCCAGCAGAAAAATCGGGACAACGAACACTGAAGCTTTCTTT.

The chain recombines TRBV14 with TRBJ2-5, with D perhaps TRBD2 (7 bases). The CDR3 extends over 17 amino acids. CDR1 and CDR2 (germline): SGHDN, FVKESK. V dropped 0 bases and J dropped 5 bases, with 19 bases sitting between them. Written as DNA, the CDR3 is TGTGCCAGCAGCCAAGACCCCCGGGCGGGGGCCTGGGAGACCCAGTACTTC. Translation: CASSQDPRAGAWETQYF. Based on the CDR3 plus reference TRBV14 and TRBJ2-5, the full variable domain is EAGVTQFPSHSVIEKGQTVTLRCDPISGHDNLYWYRRVMGKEIKFLLHFVKESKQDESGMPNNRFLAERTGGTYSTLKVQPAELEDSGVYFCASSQDPRAGAWETQYFGPGTRLLVL.

The chain combines TRBV5-1 with TRBJ2-7; 8 bases match TRBD2. Trimming cost V 3 bases and J 7 bases; bases outside gene matches: 9. The CDR3 has 14 amino acids. Germline V gene lookup returns CDR1 SGHRS and CDR2 YFSETQ. CDR3 amino acids: CASSSTGTRREQYF. As DNA, the CDR3 is TGCGCCAGCAGCTCAACCGGGACTAGGAGGGAGCAGTACTTC.

This clone has a handful of counts. The rearrangement joins TRBV5-6 to TRBJ1-1; 11 bases match TRBD1. Germline assignment: CDR1 SGHDT and CDR2 YYEEEE. The V gene end was trimmed by 4 bases and the J gene end by 10 bases; junction bases not matched to a gene: 6. The CDR3 runs to 13 residues. CDR3 loop: CASSGPGQGGAFF. In DNA form, the CDR3 reads TGTGCCAGCAGCGGACCGGGACAGGGGGGAGCTTTCTTT. The whole variable domain, filled in from reference TRBV5-6 and TRBJ1-1, reads DAGVTQSPTHLIKTRGQQVTLRCSPKSGHDTVSWYQQALGQGPQFIFQYYEEEERQRGNFPDRFSGHQFPNYSSELNVNALLLGDSALYLCASSGPGQGGAFFGQGTRLTVV.

This rearrangement joins TRBV4-2 to TRBJ2-3; D may be TRBD2 (6 bases). Germline CDR1 is LGHNA and CDR2 is YNFKEQ. With 0 bases removed from V and 7 bases from J, the gap between germline ends came to 14 bases. The CDR3 has 15 residues. The CDR3 DNA reads as TGTGCCAGCAGCCAAGAGTCGGGAGACCTTAATACGCAGTATTTT. This translates into CASSQESGDLNTQYF.

The gene calls are TRBV5-1 and TRBJ2-2, with unresolved D. Germline CDR1 is SGHRS and CDR2 is YFSETQ. This CDR3 is 17 amino acids long. Trimming removed 4 bases at V and 0 bases at J, with 16 bases between. The CDR3 DNA is TGCGCCAGCAGCCTAAACAGTTTTGCCGCGAACACCGGGGAGCTGTTTTTT. Translation: CASSLNSFAANTGELFF.

Concerning this clone itself: A much larger clone lies one base from this, so it may be a read error. V gene TRBV28 combines with J gene TRBJ2-1, with D uncertain. Trimming took off 2 bases at V and 4 bases at J, with 3 bases between the two ends. CDR1 and CDR2 (germline): MDHEN, SYDVKM. CDR3 size: 12 residues. Here the CDR3 DNA reads TGTGCCAGCAGTTTACTTTACAATGAGCAGTTCTTC. Protein product: CASSLLYNEQFF. The full variable domain, its missing parts supplied by reference TRBV28 and TRBJ2-1, is DVKVTQSSRYLVKRTGEKVFLECVQDMDHENMFWYRQDPGLGLRLIYFSYDVKMKEKGDIPEGYSVSREKKERFSLILESASTNQTSMYLCASSLLYNEQFFGPGTRLTVL.

The chain links TRBV11-3 to TRBJ2-2; D gene uncertain. CDR1 is SGHNT and CDR2 is YENEEA in the germline V gene. The CDR3 is 16 residues long. V lost 1 base and J lost 6, with 15 bases in between. CDR3 in amino acids: CASSLGSTTRAGELFF. The DNA of the CDR3 is TGTGCCAGCAGCTTAGGTTCGACAACCCGGGCCGGGGAGCTGTTTTTT.

This clone was seen a handful of times. The chain joins TRBV6-1 to TRBJ2-7; maybe TRBD2 (5 bases). The germline CDR1 and CDR2 sequences are MNHNS and SASEGT. The V and J ends lost 0 bases and 3 bases respectively, with 12 bases between them. The CDR3 spans 15 residues. CDR3 nucleotides: TGTGCCAGCAGTGAAGCTCCGACTATGGTCTACGAGCAGTACTTC. The encoded protein is CASSEAPTMVYEQYF.

As for this clone: In the same sample, other DNA sequences code for this CDR3. V is TRBV7-8 and J is TRBJ1-2; D call uncertain. V was pared by 1 base and J by 2 bases, with 5 bases between. In germline, CDR1 is SGHVS, CDR2 FQNEAQ. The CDR3 has 13 amino acids. The CDR3 protein is CASSLDSNYGYTF. The CDR3 bases are TGTGCCAGCAGCTTAGACAGCAACTATGGCTACACCTTC.

The chain recombines TRBV19 with TRBJ2-1; 7 bases align to TRBD2. The V segment lost 6 bases and the J segment 10 bases; nucleotides outside the gene matches: 12. In germline, CDR1 is LNHDA, CDR2 SQIVND (reference sequence). This CDR3 has 14 residues. The DNA of the CDR3 is TGTGCCAGTAGAGGACTAGTTAGAGGTTCGGAGCAGTTCTTC. Protein sequence: CASRGLVRGSEQFF.

The chain has TRBV7-8 and TRBJ1-2; 9 bases agree with TRBD1. This CDR3 spans 14 amino acids. Germline lookup yields CDR1 SGHVS and CDR2 FQNEAQ. V gave up 1 base and J gave up 8 bases; unmatched junction bases: 5. The CDR3 DNA sequence: TGTGCCAGCAGCTTAGGACAGGGGGTGGTGGGCTACACCTTC. Protein product: CASSLGQGVVGYTF.

Turning to this clone: This sample includes further DNA sequences coding for the same CDR3. The chain is built from TRBV19 and TRBJ2-7, with 7 bases aligning to TRBD2. The J segment lost 2 bases and the V segment lost 3 bases, leaving 4 bases of the junction unmatched. The CDR3 is 14 amino acids. Germline V CDR1 and CDR2: LNHDA, SQIVND (reference sequence). The CDR3, as DNA: TGTGCCAGTAGTATTGGGGGAGGGCCCTACGAGCAGTACTTC. The encoded protein is CASSIGGGPYEQYF.

V gene TRBV2 combines with J gene TRBJ1-2, with D perhaps matching TRBD1 (5 bases). Looked up from germline, CDR1 is SNHLY and CDR2 is FYNNEI. The length of the CDR3 is 13 residues. Trimming pared 8 bases from V and 4 bases from J, leaving 14 bases between. The CDR3 loop is CASSEGRPYGYTF. DNA of the CDR3: TGTGCCAGCTCCGAGGGGAGGCCCTATGGCTACACCTTC.

The chain joins TRBV9 to TRBJ2-3, with D perhaps matching TRBD1 (6 bases). The V end lost 3 bases, the J end lost 9 bases, and 11 bases lay between the germline ends. This CDR3 region has 12 residues. CDR1 SGDLS and CDR2 YYNGEE come from the germline V gene. The CDR3 loop reads CASSAYRATQYF. CDR3 sequence (DNA): TGTGCCAGCAGCGCTTACAGGGCCACGCAGTATTTT.

The chain has TRBV5-6 and TRBJ1-2; D uncertain. There are 13 residues in the CDR3. Germline V gene sequence: CDR1 SGHDT, CDR2 YYEEEE. Trimming took 4 bases from V and 2 from J, leaving 9 bases between them. CDR3 DNA: TGTGCCAGCAGCCAGGACTTCAACTATGGCTACACCTTC. Amino acids: CASSQDFNYGYTF.

The V and J genes are TRBV20-1 and TRBJ2-7; D remains ambiguous. Trimming left V 3 bases short and J 6 bases short, with 9 bases between. The CDR3 is made up of 11 amino acids. Germline lookup yields CDR1 DFQATT and CDR2 SNEGSKA (reference sequence). The CDR3 spells CSASQPREQYF. In DNA, the CDR3 is TGCAGTGCTAGCCAGCCCCGCGAGCAGTACTTC.

The chain combines TRBV15 with TRBJ2-2; TRBD2 matches at 9 bases. Losses at the gene ends were 3 bases for V and 3 bases for J; bases not matched to a gene: 5. CDR1 and CDR2 from the germline V gene are LNHNV and YYDKDF (reference sequence). This CDR3 is built from 16 residues. This CDR3 is CATSRAGGTDTGELFF. CDR3 sequence (DNA): TGTGCCACCAGCAGGGCGGGGGGGACGGACACCGGGGAGCTGTTTTTT.

V usage is TRBV5-1 and J usage is TRBJ2-6; 8 nucleotides line up with TRBD1. Germline V CDR1 and CDR2: SGHRS, YFSETQ. This CDR3 spans 16 amino acids. After removal of 4 bases from V and 2 bases from J, the junction contained 5 bases not matched to a gene. The CDR3 loop reads CASSPRTGTGANVLTF. CDR3 DNA: TGCGCCAGCAGCCCACGGACAGGGACTGGGGCCAACGTCCTGACTTTC.

As DNA, the CDR3 is TGTGCCAGCAGCTTAGCGATCGGACAGACCCATCTCTATGGCTACACCTTC. It specifies CASSLAIGQTHLYGYTF. The V and J genes are TRBV7-8 and TRBJ1-2, with a tentative D call TRBD1 (6 bases). Germline V gene sequence: CDR1 SGHVS, CDR2 FQNEAQ. The CDR3 extends over 17 amino acids. The V gene lost 0 bases and the J gene lost 4 bases, with 18 bases spanning the gap.

The rearrangement uses TRBV5-4 and TRBJ2-7, with D unresolved. This CDR3 has 14 amino acids. V was pared by 4 bases and J by 2 bases, with 13 bases between. The V gene's germline CDR1 is SGHNT and CDR2 YYREEE (reference sequence). The CDR3 DNA is TGTGCCAGCAGCAGTACCGGACCGACCTACGAGCAGTACTTC. Protein product: CASSSTGPTYEQYF.

The chain employs TRBV6-5 and TRBJ2-5; TRBD2 agrees at 7 bases. Germline values: CDR1 MNHEY, CDR2 SVGAGI. J lost 2 bases, V lost 5 bases, and 8 bases had no gene match. The CDR3 spans 15 residues. The chain's CDR3 is CASSKLGLIQETQYF. In DNA form, the CDR3 reads TGTGCCAGCAGTAAGCTGGGACTAATACAAGAGACCCAGTACTTC.

Ten or more counts support this clone. V and J are TRBV2 and TRBJ1-5, with a possible D match to TRBD1 (5 bases). The CDR3 is 14 residues long. CDR1 and CDR2 from the germline V gene are SNHLY and FYNNEI. V shed 6 bases and J shed 4 bases, with 13 bases lying between them. The CDR3 nucleotides read TGTGCCAGCAGCCCCGGCGGGACGAATCAGCCCCAGCATTTT. Amino acid sequence: CASSPGGTNQPQHF.

This clone has only a few counts. As DNA, the CDR3 is TGTGCCAGCCGTCCCGCGGGGGGTCGCGGCAATGAGCAGTTCTTC. Its protein is CASRPAGGRGNEQFF. The rearrangement links TRBV11-2 to TRBJ2-1; 8 bases map to TRBD2. There are 15 residues in the CDR3. The V gene's germline CDR1 is SGHAT and CDR2 FQNNGV. The V gene end was trimmed by 8 bases and the J gene end by 6 bases; junction bases not matched to a gene: 12.